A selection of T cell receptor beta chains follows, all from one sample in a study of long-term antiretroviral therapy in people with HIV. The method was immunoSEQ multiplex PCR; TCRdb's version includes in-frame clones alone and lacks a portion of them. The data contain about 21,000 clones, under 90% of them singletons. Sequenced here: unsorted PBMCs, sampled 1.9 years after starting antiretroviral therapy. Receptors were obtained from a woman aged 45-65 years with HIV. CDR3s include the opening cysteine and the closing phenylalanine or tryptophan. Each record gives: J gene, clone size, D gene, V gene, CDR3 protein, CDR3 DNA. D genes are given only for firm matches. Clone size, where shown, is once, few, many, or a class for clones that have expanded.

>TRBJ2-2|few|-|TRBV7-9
CASSFSGGKTGELFF
TGTGCCAGCAGCTTTTCAGGTGGGAAAACCGGGGAGCTGTTTTTT
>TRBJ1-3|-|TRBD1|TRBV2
CASKGQGTGNTIYF
TGTGCCAGCAAGGGACAGGGGACAGGAAACACCATATATTTT
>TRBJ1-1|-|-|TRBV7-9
CASSLANRAITEAFF
TGTGCCAGCAGCTTAGCGAACAGAGCCATCACTGAAGCTTTCTTT
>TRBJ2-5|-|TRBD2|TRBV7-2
CASSWGGTRQETQYF
TGTGCCAGCAGCTGGGGTGGGACTAGGCAAGAGACCCAGTACTTC
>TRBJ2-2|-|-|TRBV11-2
CASSLDRTGELFF
TGTGCCAGCAGCTTAGACAGGACCGGGGAGCTGTTTTTT
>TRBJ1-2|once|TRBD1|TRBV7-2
CASSLGDRALFGYTF
TGTGCCAGCAGCTTAGGGGACAGGGCACTTTTCGGCTACACCTTC
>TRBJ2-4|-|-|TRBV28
CASSLTSGRSNIQYF
TGTGCCAGCAGTCTGACCTCCGGGAGATCAAACATTCAGTACTTC
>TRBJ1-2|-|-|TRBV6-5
CASSYGRNYGYTF
TGTGCCAGCAGTTATGGGAGAAACTATGGCTACACCTTC
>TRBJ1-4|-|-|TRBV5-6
CASSPPGPNEKLFF
TGTGCCAGCAGCCCCCCGGGACCGAATGAAAAACTGTTTTTT
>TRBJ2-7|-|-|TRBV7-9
CASSLGKAPRGTYEQYF
TGTGCCAGCAGCTTAGGAAAAGCCCCCCGAGGGACCTACGAGCAGTACTTC
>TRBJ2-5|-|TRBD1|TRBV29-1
CSVEGQGFQETQYF
TGCAGCGTTGAAGGACAGGGCTTTCAAGAGACCCAGTACTTC
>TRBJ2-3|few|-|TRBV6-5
CASSFGNPSTDTQYF
TGTGCCAGCAGTTTTGGGAATCCCTCCACAGATACGCAGTATTTT
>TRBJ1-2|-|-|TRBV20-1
CSASDTYGYTF
TGCAGTGCTAGCGACACTTACGGCTACACCTTC
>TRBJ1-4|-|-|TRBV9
CASSVASRGENEKLFF
TGTGCCAGCAGCGTAGCTTCGAGGGGGGAGAATGAAAAACTGTTTTTT
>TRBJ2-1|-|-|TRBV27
CASTTGSSYNEQFF
TGTGCCTCCACAACCGGGAGCTCCTACAATGAGCAGTTCTTC
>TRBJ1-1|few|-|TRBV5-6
CASSLRGTEAFF
TGTGCCAGCAGCTTAAGGGGCACTGAAGCTTTCTTT
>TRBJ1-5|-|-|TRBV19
CASSRGPPQHF
TGTGCCAGTAGTAGAGGGCCGCCCCAGCATTTT
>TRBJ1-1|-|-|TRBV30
CAWRPGTNTEAFF
TGTGCCTGGAGGCCGGGAACAAACACTGAAGCTTTCTTT
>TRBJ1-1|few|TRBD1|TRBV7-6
CASSPRTGVNTEAFF
TGTGCCAGCAGCCCCCGGACAGGGGTGAACACTGAAGCTTTCTTT
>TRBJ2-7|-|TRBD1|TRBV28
CASSSRRGTGGLEEQYF
TGTGCCAGCAGCTCAAGGCGGGGGACAGGGGGTCTGGAGGAGCAGTACTTC
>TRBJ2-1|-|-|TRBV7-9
CASSPRQARDPEQFF
TGTGCCAGCAGCCCACGCCAGGCAAGGGACCCTGAGCAGTTCTTC
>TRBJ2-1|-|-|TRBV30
CAWSVLVGHNEQFF
TGTGCCTGGAGTGTACTGGTAGGCCACAATGAGCAGTTCTTC
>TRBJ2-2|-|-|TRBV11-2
CASSSQAQLVPGELFF
TGTGCCAGCAGCTCCCAAGCTCAACTAGTGCCCGGGGAGCTGTTTTTT